In its sample, the clone carrying this TCR beta chain was seen a few times. Its antigen is undetermined. These data belong to a study of T cell clonotyping in hematopoietic cell transplantation. Study-wide results and limits: At the given depth, recipient repertoires were over 97% de novo clonotypes. Recipient TCR diversity dropped after transplant; expanded clonotypes rose from day 30 to 180. No sorting was done, leaving CD4 and CD8 contributions mixed. Higher Inverse Simpson Index values in graft donor and pretransplant recipient predicted broader posttransplant TCR diversity.

Germline V lookup: CDR1 SQVTM, CDR2 ANQGSEA. Trimming took 7 bases from V and 6 from J, leaving 22 bases between them. CDR3 size: 14 residues. Measured with immunoSEQ multiplex PCR; TCRdb has only the in-frame clones, and not every one. The sample holds about 16,000 clones, approximately 74% seen once. This receptor was obtained from a woman between 55 and 75 years old in good health. Some clones in this sample may be carry-over from other donors' samples. The V gene is TRBV29-1, the J gene TRBJ2-7, with D possibly TRBD1 on 8 matching bases. The sample taken for sequencing was peripheral blood mononuclear cells. CDR3 sequence (DNA): TGCAGCGGCTCACAGGGGGGGATTGGTGGCGAGCAGTACTTC. Translated: CSGSQGGIGGEQYF.